The clone carrying this T cell receptor beta chain was counted a few times. What it recognizes is unknown. Germline loops: CDR1 DFQATT, CDR2 SNEGSKA (reference sequence). This CDR3 region has 18 residues. V trimming: 5 bases; J trimming: 6 bases; junction bases outside the gene matches: 19. These data are taken from a study of blood T cells in healthy people across ages. PCR was performed a second time for 7 to 11 cycles using a sample-barcoded 5' primer and a J-beta primer mix. From the 5' RACE reads, TCRdb called clonotypes with MiXCR, one entry per CDR3 protein. This table has 700,000 to 800,000 distinct CDR3 sequences, roughly two fifths appearing once. Broader study findings: Donors of long life had a larger count of naive CD4+ cells and greater diversity than aged donors.

The TCR originated in a woman aged 55-69 years in good health. Sequenced: blood. The rearrangement joins TRBV20-1 to TRBJ2-3, with TRBD2 identical over 11 bases. The CDR3 loop reads CSAPNYERLAGRSDTQYF. The CDR3 DNA follows: TGCAGTGCTCCAAACTATGAACGACTAGCGGGGAGAAGCGATACGCAGTATTTT.